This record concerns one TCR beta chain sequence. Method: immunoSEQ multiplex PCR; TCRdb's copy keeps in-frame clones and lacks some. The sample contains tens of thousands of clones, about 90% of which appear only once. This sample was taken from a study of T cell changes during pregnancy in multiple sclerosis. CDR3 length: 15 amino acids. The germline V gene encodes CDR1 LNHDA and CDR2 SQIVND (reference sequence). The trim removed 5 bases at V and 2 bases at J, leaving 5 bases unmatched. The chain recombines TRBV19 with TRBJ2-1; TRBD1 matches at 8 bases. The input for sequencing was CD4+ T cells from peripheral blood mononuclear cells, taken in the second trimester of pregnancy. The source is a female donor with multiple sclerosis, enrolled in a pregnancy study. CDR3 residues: CASSSQGATYNEQFF. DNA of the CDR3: TGTGCCAGTAGTTCTCAGGGGGCTACCTACAATGAGCAGTTCTTC.